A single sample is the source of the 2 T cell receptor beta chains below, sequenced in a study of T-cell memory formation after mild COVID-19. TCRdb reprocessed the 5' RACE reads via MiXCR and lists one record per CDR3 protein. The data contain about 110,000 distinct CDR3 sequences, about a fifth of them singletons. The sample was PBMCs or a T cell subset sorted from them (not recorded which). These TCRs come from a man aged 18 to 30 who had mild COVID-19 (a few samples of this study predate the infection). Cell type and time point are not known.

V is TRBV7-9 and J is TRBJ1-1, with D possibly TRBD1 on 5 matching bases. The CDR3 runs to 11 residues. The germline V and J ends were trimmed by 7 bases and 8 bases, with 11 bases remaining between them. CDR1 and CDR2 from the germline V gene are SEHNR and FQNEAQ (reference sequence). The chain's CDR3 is CASMRGTEAFF. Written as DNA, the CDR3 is TGTGCCAGCATGAGGGGTACCGAAGCTTTCTTT.

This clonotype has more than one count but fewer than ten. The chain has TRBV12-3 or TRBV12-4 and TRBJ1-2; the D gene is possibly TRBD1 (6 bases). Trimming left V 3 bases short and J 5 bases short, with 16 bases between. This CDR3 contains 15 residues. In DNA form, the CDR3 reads TGTGCCAGCAGTTTGGACGACAGGTCCCCATATGGCTACACCTTC. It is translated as CASSLDDRSPYGYTF.